The sequence of this TCR beta chain was determined in a study of T cells in Graves' hyperthyroidism and ophthalmopathy. About the research overall: Peripheral blood was obtained at initial diagnosis, preceding any treatment. General study points: Among thyroid clonotypes expanded above 0.001, most also appeared in blood. Ophthalmopathy could be told apart from stable hyperthyroidism with a 13 V-J model.

RNA transcripts provided the source from which TCR beta CDR3 regions were amplified. Using the HTBI primer set, a first-round RT-PCR was run on the TCR CDR3. Each CDR3 protein gets one entry after TCRdb re-called the multiplex PCR reads with MiXCR. The sample lists 370,000 or so distinct CDR3 sequences; approximately 14% were seen once. Germline-derived CDR1 and CDR2 are ENHRY and SYGVKD. V trimming: 8 bases; J trimming: 3 bases; junction bases outside the gene matches: 8. The CDR3 sequence is 15 residues long. Details on this clonotype: The antigen is undetermined.

The rearrangement uses TRBV10-3 and TRBJ2-3; TRBD2 matches 10 bases. The specimen was blood. This clonotype originated in a woman under 30 with Graves' hyperthyroidism that later progressed to Graves' ophthalmopathy. The CDR3 loop is CAIGGTSARTDTQYF. The DNA for the CDR3 is TGTGCCATCGGAGGGACTAGCGCTAGGACAGATACGCAGTATTTT.